This record concerns one TCR beta chain sequence. Antigen specificity is unknown. The data derive from a study of cytomegalovirus exposure and HLA in healthy donors. Overall study: Among several hundred genotyped donors, around 81% fell in the Caucasian-associated ancestry cluster.

The PCR made use of 60 Vbeta and 13 Jbeta primers. The repertoire was sequenced with immunoSEQ multiplex PCR; TCRdb's copy has only in-frame clones and lacks some. The repertoire has some 110,000 clones, over 75% of them found once; the top ten carry 10% to 15%. Healthy bone marrow donors formed the donor group. General study points: The later analysis indicated that the majority of CMV-associated TCR beta chains appeared HLA-restricted.

V was cut by 4 bases and J by 5 bases, with 14 bases left in between. The CDR3 runs 14 residues. The germline CDR1 and CDR2 sequences are MDHEN and SYDVKM. The sequence came from a woman in her thirties or forties in good health and CMV-seropositive. The gene calls are TRBV28 and TRBJ2-5, with D tentatively TRBD1 (5 bases). The sequencing sample was made of PBMCs. CDR3 nucleotide sequence: TGTGCCAGCAGTTCTACCACGGCAGGGGAGACCCAGTACTTC. Encoded protein: CASSSTTAGETQYF.